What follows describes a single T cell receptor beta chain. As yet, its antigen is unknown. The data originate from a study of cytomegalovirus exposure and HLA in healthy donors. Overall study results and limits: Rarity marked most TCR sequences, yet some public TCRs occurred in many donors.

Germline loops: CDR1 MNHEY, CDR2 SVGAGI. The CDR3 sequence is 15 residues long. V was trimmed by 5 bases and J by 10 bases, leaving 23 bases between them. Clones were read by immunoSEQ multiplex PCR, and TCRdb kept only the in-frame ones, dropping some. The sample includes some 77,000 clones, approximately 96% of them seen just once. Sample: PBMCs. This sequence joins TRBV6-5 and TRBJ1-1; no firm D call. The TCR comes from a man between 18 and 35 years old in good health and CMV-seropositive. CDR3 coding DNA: TGTGCCAGCAGTCCGTTCGACGGGGTTGAAAAGGGAGCTTTCTTT. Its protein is CASSPFDGVEKGAFF.